The clone carrying this TCR beta chain was counted once. Its antigen is unknown. The method was immunoSEQ multiplex PCR; TCRdb's version includes in-frame clones alone and lacks a portion of them. Among 150,000 or so clones, just over 90% were seen once, and the ten largest hold about 1%. Germline loops: CDR1 LNHDA, CDR2 SQIVND (reference sequence). This CDR3 spans 20 amino acids. V shed 0 bases and J 8 bases; nucleotides not matched to a gene: 20. These data originate in a study of T cell responses to AZD1222 COVID-19 vaccine. Study outcomes and limitations: Once two AZD1222 doses were given, Spike-specific TCR breadth and depth went up. Reports indicate that nearly half of spike-specific TCRs are directed at unmutated variant regions. Just six AZD1222 recipients were seropositive at baseline.

The source was peripheral blood, collected 28 days after the second AZD1222 dose. The receptor was isolated from an adult who received the AZD1222 COVID-19 vaccine. The genes are TRBV19 and TRBJ2-1, with 9 bases identical to TRBD1. DNA for the CDR3: TGTGCCAGTAGTATAGATCGCCCCCGGGACAGGGCGTATCTACTGTATGAGCAGTTCTTC. This encodes CASSIDRPRDRAYLLYEQFF.